These 27 T cell receptor beta chains were sequenced from one sample in a study of T cells in Graves' hyperthyroidism and ophthalmopathy. From RNA transcripts, TCR beta CDR3 regions were amplified. The HTBI primer set was used in a first-round RT-PCR of the TCR CDR3. In TCRdb, the multiplex PCR reads were re-called with MiXCR into one record per CDR3 protein. This sample has fewer than 200,000 distinct CDR3 sequences; approximately 15% occur once, and the top ten carry roughly 30%. Sequencing was carried out using blood. These receptors came from a woman aged 50 to 65 with Graves' hyperthyroidism.

This clonotype appeared many times. The chain recombines TRBV18 with TRBJ2-1; TRBD2 aligns across 10 bases. Germline assignment: CDR1 KGHSH and CDR2 LQKENI. Trimming cost V 3 bases and J 6 bases; bases outside gene matches: 2. The CDR3 runs 14 residues. The CDR3 loop reads CASSPGTSANEQFF. The CDR3 DNA sequence: TGTGCCAGCTCACCCGGGACTAGCGCCAATGAGCAGTTCTTC. The entire variable domain, with the rest obtained from reference TRBV18 and TRBJ2-1, is as follows: NAGVMQNPRHLVRRRGQEARLRCSPMKGHSHVYWYRQLPEEGLKFMVYLQKENIIDESGMPKERFSAEFPKEGPSILRIQQVVRGDSAAYFCASSPGTSANEQFFGPGTRLTVL.

This clonotype was detected once. The chain employs TRBV12-3 or TRBV12-4 and TRBJ2-3; perhaps TRBD2 as D (6 bases). Trimming shortened V by 9 bases and J by 7 bases, and 23 bases separated the two germline ends. This CDR3 region has 15 residues. The CDR3 is CASDTGTFSINTQYF. The CDR3 bases are TGTGCCAGTGACACCGGGACTTTCAGTATTAATACGCAGTATTTT.

The chain carries TRBV29-1 and TRBJ2-3; the match to TRBD2 covers 7 bases. Per germline, CDR1 SQVTM and CDR2 ANQGSEA. V trimming: 4 bases; J trimming: 0 bases; junction bases outside the gene matches: 7. This CDR3 has 15 amino acids. CDR3 DNA: TGCAGCGTTGGCATTGTCGGGAGGAGCACAGATACGCAGTATTTT. Encoded protein: CSVGIVGRSTDTQYF.

This clonotype was observed many times. The V call is TRBV19, the J call TRBJ1-1; D gene unclear. The length of the CDR3 is 14 residues. V dropped 5 bases and J dropped 4 bases, with 14 bases sitting between them. Germline V gives CDR1 LNHDA, CDR2 SQIVND (reference sequence). The CDR3 coding sequence is TGTGCCAGTAGTTGGGAGACCCGTGGCACTGAAGCTTTCTTT. Translated: CASSWETRGTEAFF.

This clonotype was seen ten or more times. The chain is built from TRBV5-1 and TRBJ1-2, with unresolved D. V lost 2 bases and J lost 4, with 21 bases in between. From germline, CDR1 is SGHRS and CDR2 YFSETQ. CDR3 length: 17 amino acids. CDR3 amino acids: CASSFQPIHGLGYGYTF. CDR3 sequence (DNA): TGCGCCAGCAGCTTTCAACCTATACACGGTTTGGGCTATGGCTACACCTTC.

This clonotype occurred a few times. The rearrangement links TRBV5-1 to TRBJ1-2, with TRBD1 matching over 8 bases. Germline CDR1 SGHRS, CDR2 YFSETQ. CDR3 size: 14 residues. The ends lost 4 bases at V and 2 bases at J; junction bases unmatched: 4. Here the CDR3 DNA reads TGCGCCAGCAGCGAGAGACAGGGGAACTATGGCTACACCTTC. Protein sequence: CASSERQGNYGYTF.

The sample holds many counts of this clonotype. This chain uses TRBV7-2 with TRBJ2-2; D uncertain. The ends were cut back, 8 bases at V and 5 bases at J, with 12 bases in the middle. The CDR3 loop spans 13 amino acids. Germline CDR1 SGHTA, CDR2 FQGNSA. In DNA form, the CDR3 reads TGTGCCAGCCAAATGATGAGGACCGGGGAGCTGTTTTTT. Translation: CASQMMRTGELFF.

This clonotype has at least ten counts. The rearrangement uses TRBV5-1 and TRBJ1-1; weak D call: TRBD1 (6 bases). With 0 bases removed from V and 0 bases from J, the gap between germline ends came to 12 bases. The CDR3 sequence is 16 residues long. The germline V gene has CDR1 SGHRS and CDR2 YFSETQ. The CDR3 protein is CASSLGGALMNTEAFF. The CDR3 DNA sequence: TGCGCCAGCAGCTTGGGGGGGGCCCTAATGAACACTGAAGCTTTCTTT.

The rearrangement joins TRBV28 to TRBJ2-5; TRBD2 matches 7 bases. The V segment lost 5 bases and the J segment 5 bases; nucleotides outside the gene matches: 11. From germline, CDR1 is MDHEN and CDR2 SYDVKM. The CDR3 extends over 15 amino acids. The CDR3 here is CASSQDGGSGETQYF. CDR3 DNA: TGTGCCAGCAGTCAAGATGGCGGGAGCGGCGAGACCCAGTACTTC.

V is TRBV10-3 and J is TRBJ1-2; 7 bases are a match to TRBD1. Germline V gene sequence: CDR1 ENHRY, CDR2 SYGVKD. The V gene end was trimmed by 4 bases and the J gene end by 5 bases; junction bases not matched to a gene: 7. The CDR3 extends over 14 amino acids. CDR3 nucleotides: TGTGCCATCAGTGGAATTGGGGGACAGTATGGCTACACCTTC. It translates to CAISGIGGQYGYTF.

Ten or more counts support this clonotype. The V call is TRBV7-8, the J call TRBJ1-5; weak D call: TRBD1 (5 bases). CDR1 and CDR2 (germline): SGHVS, FQNEAQ. The CDR3 length is 17 residues. V was shortened by 2 bases and J by 4 bases, with 18 bases between the two germline ends. The CDR3 here is CASSLSELTAYNQPQHF. CDR3 nucleotides: TGTGCCAGCAGCTTAAGTGAGTTGACAGCCTATAATCAGCCCCAGCATTTT.

This clonotype was seen many times. The V and J genes are TRBV28 and TRBJ2-3; 11 nucleotides match TRBD1. This CDR3 spans 18 amino acids. The junction had 14 bases not matched to a gene; V was cut back by 5 bases and J by 4 bases. The germline V gene encodes CDR1 MDHEN and CDR2 SYDVKM. The CDR3 coding sequence is TGTGCCAGCAGTCCACGCCCGGGACAGGGGGTGCTCGCAGATACGCAGTATTTT. It codes for CASSPRPGQGVLADTQYF.

V and J are TRBV2 and TRBJ1-5, with no clear D. V lost 3 bases and J 4 bases, leaving 10 bases between the germline ends. CDR1 and CDR2 from the germline V gene are SNHLY and FYNNEI. The CDR3 spans 14 residues. The CDR3 DNA is TGTGCCAGCAGTGATGTAACACGGAATCAGCCCCAGCATTTT. As protein: CASSDVTRNQPQHF.

This clonotype has a count of ten or more. The genes are TRBV20-1 and TRBJ2-1, with a possible D match to TRBD1 (6 bases). This CDR3 has 14 amino acids. Germline V gene data show CDR1 as DFQATT and CDR2 as SNEGSKA (reference sequence). Trimming left V 0 bases short and J 7 bases short, with 13 bases between. The CDR3 nucleotides read TGCAGTGCTAGAGATGTCAGGGGCATGAATGAGCAGTTCTTC. Residues: CSARDVRGMNEQFF.

There are a few counts of this clonotype. J is TRBJ2-7 and V is TRBV18, with TRBD1 identical over 9 bases. V was pared by 1 base and J by 4 bases, with 5 bases of the junction left unmatched. Germline V gives CDR1 KGHSH, CDR2 LQKENI. This CDR3 has 15 amino acids. The CDR3 spells CASSPRRDREYEQYF. The CDR3 nucleotides read TGTGCCAGCTCACCACGGCGGGACAGGGAATACGAGCAGTACTTC.

This clonotype was seen many times. This chain uses TRBV9 with TRBJ2-1; 9 bases align to TRBD1. Germline CDR1 reads SGDLS; CDR2 reads YYNGEE. This CDR3 has 15 amino acids. V was pared by 3 bases and J by 6 bases, with 7 bases of the junction left unmatched. CDR3: CASSAAGQGGNEQFF. The CDR3 DNA is TGTGCCAGCAGCGCTGCGGGACAGGGTGGCAATGAGCAGTTCTTC.

This clonotype has ten or more counts. The chain joins TRBV20-1 to TRBJ2-3; unclear D gene. CDR1 is DFQATT, CDR2 SNEGSKA, per germline (reference sequence). V was shortened by 4 bases and J by 4 bases, with 27 bases between the two germline ends. The CDR3 extends over 18 amino acids. The CDR3 bases are TGCAGTGCTAATGTCTTGTTCGGACGACAAGGCACCTCAGATACGCAGTATTTT. Its translation is CSANVLFGRQGTSDTQYF.

The table lists this clonotype with a few counts. This chain links TRBV4-1 with TRBJ1-2; D ambiguous. The CDR3 contains 14 residues. CDR1 is MGHRA and CDR2 is YSYEKL in the germline V gene. Deletions cut 1 base from V and 6 bases from J, with 12 bases between. CDR3 in amino acids: CASSQALLGDGYTF. The CDR3 bases are TGCGCCAGCAGCCAAGCCCTCCTCGGGGATGGCTACACCTTC.

There are many counts of this clonotype. J is TRBJ1-5 and V is TRBV12-5; D might be TRBD1 (5 bases). Germline V lookup: CDR1 LGHNT, CDR2 FRNRAP. The CDR3 has 15 residues. V was cut by 7 bases and J by 2 bases, with 15 bases left in between. The CDR3 DNA sequence: TGTGCTAGTGCCCCGGGACTCGGGGGCAATCAGCCCCAGCATTTT. Amino acid sequence: CASAPGLGGNQPQHF.

The table lists this clonotype with many counts. The J gene is TRBJ2-7, the V gene TRBV10-3; 7 bases are a match to TRBD1. Trimming cost V 2 bases and J 7 bases; bases outside gene matches: 2. The CDR3 length is 12 residues. Germline CDR1 reads ENHRY; CDR2 reads SYGVKD. CDR3 protein: CAISEGQAEQYF. DNA of the CDR3: TGTGCCATCAGTGAGGGACAGGCTGAGCAGTACTTC.

There are a few counts of this clonotype. This chain uses TRBV19 with TRBJ2-7; the match to TRBD1 covers 8 bases. With 5 bases clipped from V and 5 bases from J, the junction kept 5 bases outside the gene matches. Germline V CDR1 and CDR2: LNHDA, SQIVND (reference sequence). CDR3 size: 13 residues. The DNA of the CDR3 is TGTGCCAGTAGTCCCTGGACAGGGAACGAGCAGTACTTC. Amino acid sequence: CASSPWTGNEQYF.

This clonotype was observed at least ten times. The CDR3 reads CSAKETATYEQYF. In DNA, the CDR3 is TGCAGTGCTAAAGAAACAGCAACCTACGAGCAGTACTTC. The chain employs TRBV20-1 and TRBJ2-7; D gene unclear. CDR1 and CDR2 (germline): DFQATT, SNEGSKA (reference sequence). Between the trimmed V and J ends, which lost 4 bases and 2 bases, there was a span of 12 bases. The CDR3 is made up of 13 amino acids.

Many counts were recorded for this clonotype. The chain links TRBV6-1 to TRBJ2-3; D unclear. The V gene lost 4 bases and the J gene lost 6 bases, with 11 bases spanning the gap. Germline V gene lookup returns CDR1 MNHNS and CDR2 SASEGT. This CDR3 spans 13 amino acids. The chain's CDR3 is CASSVMTSDTQYF. CDR3 bases: TGTGCCAGCAGTGTAATGACCTCGGATACGCAGTATTTT.

The sample holds many counts of this clonotype. The chain links TRBV19 to TRBJ1-6, with TRBD1 identical over 7 bases. Losses at the gene ends were 3 bases for V and 6 bases for J; bases not matched to a gene: 2. The CDR3 is 14 residues long. Per the germline V gene, CDR1 is LNHDA and CDR2 is SQIVND (reference sequence). The CDR3 sequence: CASSMGTVNSPLHF. The CDR3, as DNA: TGTGCCAGTAGTATGGGGACAGTTAATTCACCCCTCCACTTT.

There are many counts of this clonotype. The V and J genes are TRBV7-2 and TRBJ2-3, with 7 bases matching TRBD1. Germline V gives CDR1 SGHTA, CDR2 FQGNSA. CDR3 length: 13 residues. The V segment lost 2 bases and the J segment 8 bases; nucleotides outside the gene matches: 4. CDR3 nucleotide sequence: TGTGCCAGCAGCTTATCTCAGGGGGTTACGCAGTATTTT. Translation: CASSLSQGVTQYF.

This clonotype showed up many times. The chain has TRBV4-1 and TRBJ1-5; 7 positions agree with TRBD1. CDR1 and CDR2 (germline): MGHRA, YSYEKL. This CDR3 has 15 residues. V lost 4 bases and J lost 2; bases outside the gene matches: 5. CDR3 sequence (DNA): TGCGCCAGCAGCCCTGGACAGGAACGCAATCAGCCCCAGCATTTT. Encoded protein: CASSPGQERNQPQHF.

This clonotype was recorded many times. V usage is TRBV29-1 and J usage is TRBJ2-7; tentative D call: TRBD2 (6 bases). The germline V gene has CDR1 SQVTM and CDR2 ANQGSEA. V lost 1 base and J lost 2, with 12 bases in between. The CDR3 is 14 residues long. The CDR3 reads CSVEVPGSAYEQYF. CDR3 nucleotide sequence: TGCAGCGTTGAAGTCCCCGGGAGTGCCTACGAGCAGTACTTC.